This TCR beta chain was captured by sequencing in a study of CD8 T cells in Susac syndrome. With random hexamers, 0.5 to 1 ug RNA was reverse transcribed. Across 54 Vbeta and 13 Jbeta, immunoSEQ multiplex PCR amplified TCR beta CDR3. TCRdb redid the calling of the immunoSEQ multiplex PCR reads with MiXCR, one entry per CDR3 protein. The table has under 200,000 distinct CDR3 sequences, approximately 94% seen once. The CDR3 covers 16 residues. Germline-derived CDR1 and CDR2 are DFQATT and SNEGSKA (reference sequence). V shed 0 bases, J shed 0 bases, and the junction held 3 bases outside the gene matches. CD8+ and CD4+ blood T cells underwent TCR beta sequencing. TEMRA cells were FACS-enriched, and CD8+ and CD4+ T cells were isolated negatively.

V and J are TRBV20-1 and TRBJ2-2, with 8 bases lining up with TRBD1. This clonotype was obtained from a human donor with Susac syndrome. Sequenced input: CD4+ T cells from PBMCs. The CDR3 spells CSARDQGASNTGELFF. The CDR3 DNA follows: TGCAGTGCTAGAGATCAGGGGGCGTCGAACACCGGGGAGCTGTTTTTT.